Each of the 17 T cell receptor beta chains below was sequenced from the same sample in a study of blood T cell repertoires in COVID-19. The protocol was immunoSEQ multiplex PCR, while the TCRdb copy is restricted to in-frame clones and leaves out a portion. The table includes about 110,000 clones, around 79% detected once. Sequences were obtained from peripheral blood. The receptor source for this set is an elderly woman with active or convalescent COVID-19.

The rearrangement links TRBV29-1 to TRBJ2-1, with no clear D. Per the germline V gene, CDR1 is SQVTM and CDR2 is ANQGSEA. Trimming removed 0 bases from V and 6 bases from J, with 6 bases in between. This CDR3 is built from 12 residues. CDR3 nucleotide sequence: TGCAGCGTTGAAGACGACTTCAATGAGCAGTTCTTC. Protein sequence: CSVEDDFNEQFF.

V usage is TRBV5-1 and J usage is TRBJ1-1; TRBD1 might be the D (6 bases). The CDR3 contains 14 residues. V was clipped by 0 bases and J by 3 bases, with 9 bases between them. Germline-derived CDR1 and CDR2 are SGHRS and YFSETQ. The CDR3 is CASSLERGYTEAFF. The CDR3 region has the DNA TGCGCCAGCAGCTTGGAAAGGGGGTACACTGAAGCTTTCTTT.

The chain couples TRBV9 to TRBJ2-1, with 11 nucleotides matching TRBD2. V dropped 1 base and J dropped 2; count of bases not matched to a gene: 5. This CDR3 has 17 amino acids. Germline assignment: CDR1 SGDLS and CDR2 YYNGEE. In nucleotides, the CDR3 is TGTGCCAGCAGCGTATCCATAGCGGGAGGGCCCTACAATGAGCAGTTCTTC. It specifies CASSVSIAGGPYNEQFF.

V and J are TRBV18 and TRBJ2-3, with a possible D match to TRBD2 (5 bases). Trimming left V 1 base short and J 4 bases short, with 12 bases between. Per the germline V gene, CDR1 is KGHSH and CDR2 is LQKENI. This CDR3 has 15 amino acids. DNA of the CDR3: TGTGCCAGCTCACCACGACGGGATCTTGCAGATACGCAGTATTTT. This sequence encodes CASSPRRDLADTQYF. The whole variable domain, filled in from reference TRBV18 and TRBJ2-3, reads NAGVMQNPRHLVRRRGQEARLRCSPMKGHSHVYWYRQLPEEGLKFMVYLQKENIIDESGMPKERFSAEFPKEGPSILRIQQVVRGDSAAYFCASSPRRDLADTQYFGPGTRLTVL.

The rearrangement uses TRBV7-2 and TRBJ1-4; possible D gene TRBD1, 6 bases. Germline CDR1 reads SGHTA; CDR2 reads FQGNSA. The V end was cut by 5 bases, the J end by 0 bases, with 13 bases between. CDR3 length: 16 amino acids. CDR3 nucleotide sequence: TGTGCCAGCAGCACACGGACAGACGCAACTAATGAAAAACTGTTTTTT. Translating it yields CASSTRTDATNEKLFF.

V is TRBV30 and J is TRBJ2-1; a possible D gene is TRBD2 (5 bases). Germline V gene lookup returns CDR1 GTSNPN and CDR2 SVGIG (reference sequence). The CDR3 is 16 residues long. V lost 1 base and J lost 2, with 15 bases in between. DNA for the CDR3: TGTGCCTGGAGTGAAAGCCGAGGGAAAGCCTACAATGAGCAGTTCTTC. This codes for CAWSESRGKAYNEQFF.

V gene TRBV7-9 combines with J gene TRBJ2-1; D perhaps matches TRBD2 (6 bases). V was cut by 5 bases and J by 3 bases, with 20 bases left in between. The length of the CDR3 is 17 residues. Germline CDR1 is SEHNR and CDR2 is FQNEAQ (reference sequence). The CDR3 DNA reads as TGTGCCAGCAGCAACCGGGGGTTTCGTCGGGACTACAATGAGCAGTTCTTC. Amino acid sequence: CASSNRGFRRDYNEQFF.

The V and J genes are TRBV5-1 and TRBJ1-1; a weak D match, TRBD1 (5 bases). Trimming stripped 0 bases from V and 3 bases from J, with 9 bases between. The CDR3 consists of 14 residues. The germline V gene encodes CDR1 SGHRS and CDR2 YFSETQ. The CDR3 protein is CASSLEQGYTEAFF. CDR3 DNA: TGCGCCAGCAGCTTGGAGCAGGGATACACTGAAGCTTTCTTT.

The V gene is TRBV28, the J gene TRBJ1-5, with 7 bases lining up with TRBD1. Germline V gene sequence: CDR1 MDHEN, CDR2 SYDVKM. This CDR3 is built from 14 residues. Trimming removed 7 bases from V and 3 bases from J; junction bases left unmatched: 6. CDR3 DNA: TGTGCCAGCAATACAGGGGCGATCAATCAGCCCCAGCATTTT. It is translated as CASNTGAINQPQHF.

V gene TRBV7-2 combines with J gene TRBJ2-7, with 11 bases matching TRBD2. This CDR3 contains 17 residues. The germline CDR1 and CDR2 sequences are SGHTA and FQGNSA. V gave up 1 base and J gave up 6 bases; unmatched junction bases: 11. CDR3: CASSLVGTSGSMIEQYF. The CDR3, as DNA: TGTGCCAGCAGCTTAGTTGGGACTAGCGGTAGTATGATCGAGCAGTACTTC.

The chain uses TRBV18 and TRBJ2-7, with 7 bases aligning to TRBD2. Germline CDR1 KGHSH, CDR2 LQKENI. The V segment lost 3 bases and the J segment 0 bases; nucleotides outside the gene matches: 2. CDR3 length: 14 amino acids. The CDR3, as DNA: TGTGCCAGCTCACCCGGGGGGAGCTCCTACGAGCAGTACTTC. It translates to CASSPGGSSYEQYF.

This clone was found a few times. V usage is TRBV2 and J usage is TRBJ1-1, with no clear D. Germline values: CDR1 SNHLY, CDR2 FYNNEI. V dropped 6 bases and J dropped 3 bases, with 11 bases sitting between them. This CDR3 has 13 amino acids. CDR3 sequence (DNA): TGTGCCAGCAGCCTAGAGGTGGACACTGAAGCTTTCTTT. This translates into CASSLEVDTEAFF.

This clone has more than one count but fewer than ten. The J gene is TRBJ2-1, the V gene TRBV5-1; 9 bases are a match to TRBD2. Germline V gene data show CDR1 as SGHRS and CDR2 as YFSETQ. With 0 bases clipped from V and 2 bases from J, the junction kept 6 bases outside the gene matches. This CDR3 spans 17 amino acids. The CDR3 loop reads CASSLGAGGYTYNEQFF. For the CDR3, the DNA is TGCGCCAGCAGCTTGGGAGCGGGAGGATACACCTACAATGAGCAGTTCTTC.

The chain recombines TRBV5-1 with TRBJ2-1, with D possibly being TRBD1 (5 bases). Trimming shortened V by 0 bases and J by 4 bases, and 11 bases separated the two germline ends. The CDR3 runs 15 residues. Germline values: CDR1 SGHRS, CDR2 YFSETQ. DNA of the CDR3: TGCGCCAGCAGCTTGGATGGTAGGGGTTACAATGAGCAGTTCTTC. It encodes CASSLDGRGYNEQFF.

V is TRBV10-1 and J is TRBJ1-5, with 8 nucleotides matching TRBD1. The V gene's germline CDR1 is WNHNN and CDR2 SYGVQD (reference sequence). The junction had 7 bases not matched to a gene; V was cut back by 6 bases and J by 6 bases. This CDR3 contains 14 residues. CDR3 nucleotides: TGCGCCAGCAGGGGGTTCAGGGGGCCTCAGCCCCAGCATTTT. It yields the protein CASRGFRGPQPQHF.

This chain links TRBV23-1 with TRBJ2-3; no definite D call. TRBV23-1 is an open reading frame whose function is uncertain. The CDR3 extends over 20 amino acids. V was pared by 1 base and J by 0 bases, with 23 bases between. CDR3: CASSQLFYAGFRYSTDTQYF. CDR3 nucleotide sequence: TGCGCCAGCAGTCAATTATTTTATGCTGGCTTCAGATATAGCACAGATACGCAGTATTTT.

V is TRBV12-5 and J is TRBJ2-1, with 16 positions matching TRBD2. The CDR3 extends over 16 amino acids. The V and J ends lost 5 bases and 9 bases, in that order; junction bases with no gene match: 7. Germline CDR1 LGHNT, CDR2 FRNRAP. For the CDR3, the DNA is TGTGCTAGTGGTATGGGACTAGCGGGAGGGAGGGGTGAGCAGTTCTTC. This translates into CASGMGLAGGRGEQFF.